This T cell receptor (beta chain) was obtained from a study of OX40 agonist ivuxolimab in advanced cancers. Study overall: Dose-escalation cases comprised hepatocellular carcinoma, melanoma, renal cell or head and neck cancer. Antecedent anti-PD-1, anti-PD-L1 or anti-CTLA-4 therapy was permissible, with 30% to 50% having received some.

Sequencing was performed with immunoSEQ multiplex PCR; in TCRdb, only in-frame clones are kept and a portion is missing. The sample carries about 69,000 clones, roughly 92% recorded once. General observations from the study: In general, CD8+ T cells held more expanded clones than CD4+ did, on average.

About this clone: Its antigen is unidentified.

Trimming stripped 5 bases from V and 1 base from J, with 17 bases between. CDR1 is LGHNT and CDR2 is FRNRAP in the germline V gene. This CDR3 has 16 amino acids. This specimen was CD4+ or CD8+ T cells sorted from blood, taken in a trial of the OX40 agonist ivuxolimab. The source is an adult with an advanced solid tumor such as melanoma, head and neck, liver or kidney cancer. This rearrangement joins TRBV12-5 to TRBJ1-1, with TRBD1 as a possible D gene (5 bases). CDR3 sequence (DNA): TGTGCTAGTGGTCCCCTTGGCCGGGGGGGGAACACTGAAGCTTTCTTT. It is translated as CASGPLGRGGNTEAFF.